This T cell receptor beta chain was captured in a study of PD-L1 blockade in urothelial cancer. Findings and caveats of the study: Pretreatment TCR clonality in blood under the median foretold superior survival.

A remark on this clone: Its specificity is not known.

Germline assignment: CDR1 SGHTA and CDR2 FQGTGA. The CDR3 spans 15 residues. With V trimmed by 2 bases and J by 3 bases, 1 base remained unmatched. Per patient, between 1 and 8 samples were collected at pretreatment and on-treatment time points. Synthetic spike-ins, TCR analog templates, were added into each PCR. Assay used: immunoSEQ multiplex PCR; TCRdb lists only in-frame clones, some missing. The data show about 110,000 clones, approximately 85% seen once. This chain links TRBV7-3 with TRBJ2-1; 10 nucleotides align to TRBD2. The origin of this receptor is a man aged 50 to 59 with urothelial cancer. This specimen was PBMCs, taken around atezolizumab (anti-PD-L1) treatment. The DNA for the CDR3 is TGTGCCAGCAGCTTAGGACTAGCGGACTACAATGAGCAGTTCTTC. It encodes CASSLGLADYNEQFF.